This T cell receptor beta chain was sequenced for a study of patients with pleural tuberculosis. In its sample, this clonotype was seen many times. TCRdb re-analysed the reads in MiXCR, keeping a single row per CDR3 protein. The data contain approximately 53,000 distinct CDR3 sequences, 7.3% of them singletons. CDR1 and CDR2 (germline): ENHRY, SYGVKD. The CDR3 sequence is 15 residues long. Unmatched junction bases numbered 11, after V lost 6 bases and J lost 5 bases. The chain couples TRBV10-3 to TRBJ2-3; 7 nucleotides agree with TRBD2. The clonotype originates from a human donor with pleural tuberculosis. Written as DNA, the CDR3 is TGTGCCATCAGAGTCGGCGGGAGTGGTTTAGATACGCAGTATTTT. Translating gives CAIRVGGSGLDTQYF.